This passage covers 7 T cell receptor delta chains from one sample sequenced in a study of gamma-delta chains in newborns, infants, children. TCRdb re-called the reads through CATT. The sample includes 4,900 or so delta-chain clones, over 3% of them seen just once. The sequenced material came from blood. The receptor set was obtained from a child who was a newborn, infant or young child, either healthy, febrile or measles-vaccinated (not recorded which).

Points on this clone: A far larger clone differs by one base, so this is likely a read error. This sequence joins TRDV1 and TRDJ3, with 7 bases fitting TRDD3. The CDR3 is 23 amino acids. In germline, CDR1 is TSWWSYY, CDR2 QGS. Trimming removed 0 bases from V and 1 base from J; junction bases left unmatched: 18. CDR3: CALGELPPGGLGNTSWDTRQMFF. CDR3 sequence (DNA): TGTGCTCTTGGGGAACTACCCCCCGGTGGACTGGGGAATACGTCCTGGGACACCCGACAGATGTTTTTC.

In regard to this clone: A much bigger clone sits one base away, suggesting this may be a read error. The chain recombines TRDV1 with TRDJ2, with TRDD3 identical over 11 bases. CDR1 and CDR2 from the germline V gene are TSWWSYY and QGS. The length of the CDR3 is 22 residues. The trim removed 4 bases at V and 4 bases at J, leaving 23 bases unmatched. In nucleotides, the CDR3 is TGTGCTCTTGGGGTGGGGCGCCTTCCTACCTTTACTGGGGGATATACGACAGCACAACTCTTCTTT. Translated, it gives CALGVGRLPTFTGGYTTAQLFF.

This clone was observed a few times. TCRdb has a much larger clone's protein, which differs at residue 6 from the translation of this DNA, likely because of a read error; what is shown is the protein translated from the DNA. This rearrangement joins TRDV2 to TRDJ3, with TRDD3 matching over 11 bases. This CDR3 is built from 19 residues. With V trimmed by 0 bases and J by 0 bases, 3 bases remained unmatched. Germline-derived CDR1 and CDR2 are GEAIGNYY and EKD. Written as DNA, the CDR3 is TGTGCCTGTGACACCATACTGGGGGATAGCTCCTGGGACACCCGACAGATGTTTTTC. Translation gives CACDTILGDSSWDTRQMFF.

As regards this clone: TCRdb lists the protein of a much larger clone for this DNA, which differs at residue 3, so this is likely a read error; the protein given here is translated from the DNA itself. V gene TRDV2 combines with J gene TRDJ3; perhaps TRDD3 as D (5 bases). The CDR3 has 18 residues. Germline V gene data show CDR1 as GEAIGNYY and CDR2 as EKD. This CDR3 is CARDLTSGSSWDTRQMFF. CDR3 in DNA: TGTGCCCGTGACCTGACTTCGGGGAGCTCCTGGGACACCCGACAGATGTTTTTC.

Note on this clone: It differs at one base from a far larger clone, so likely a read error. The sample holds other DNA sequences that translate to the same CDR3. The chain employs TRDV2 and TRDJ3; 8 bases align to TRDD3. Germline trimming cut 3 bases from V and 0 bases from J; bases unmatched to any gene: 9. Germline V gene lookup returns CDR1 GEAIGNYY and CDR2 EKD. The CDR3 extends over 19 amino acids. In DNA form, the CDR3 reads TGTGCCTGTGACGATAAGGGGATACTTAGCTCCTGGGACACCCGACAGATGTTTTTC. Its protein product is CACDDKGILSSWDTRQMFF.

By proportion, this clone is medium-sized (0.01 to 0.1%). The chain employs TRDV3 and TRDJ3, with 12 bases matching TRDD3. Germline trimming cut 1 base from V and 1 base from J; bases unmatched to any gene: 11. The CDR3 spans 20 residues. Germline-derived CDR1 and CDR2 are TVYSNPD and GDNSRS (reference sequence). In nucleotides, the CDR3 is TGTGCCTTTAAGGGAAAAAACTGGGGGATACAGTCCTGGGACACCCGACAGATGTTTTTC. This sequence encodes CAFKGKNWGIQSWDTRQMFF.

This clone has a handful of counts. TCRdb's listed protein matches a much larger clone and diverges from this DNA's translation at residue 11, likely through a read error; the protein shown comes from the DNA. The rearrangement joins TRDV1 to TRDJ2; 12 bases align to TRDD3. This CDR3 has 17 amino acids. Germline CDR1 and CDR2: TSWWSYY and QGS. V trimming: 0 bases; J trimming: 3 bases; junction bases outside the gene matches: 2. CDR3 nucleotide sequence: TGTGCTCTTGGGGAACTTCCTGGGGGATACGTGACAGCACAACTCTTCTTT. Translated: CALGELPGGYVTAQLFF.